This T cell receptor (beta chain) is from a study of cytomegalovirus exposure and HLA in healthy donors. The study's findings and limits: Earlier analysis looked at TCR beta V segments, and most were productive about 87% or about 30% of the time.

Regarding this clone: The antigen is unknown.

V lost 5 bases to trimming and J lost 7 bases; unmatched junction nucleotides: 11. This CDR3 is 15 amino acids long. Germline loops: CDR1 SGHVS, CDR2 FQNEAQ. Primers included in the PCR were 60 Vbeta and 13 Jbeta primers. The method was immunoSEQ multiplex PCR; TCRdb's version includes in-frame clones alone and lacks a portion of them. The sample has approximately 130,000 clones, 81% seen once. V is TRBV7-8 and J is TRBJ1-2; 9 bases line up with TRBD1. Sequencing was done on a sample of PBMCs. This receptor was obtained from a man between 18 and 35 years old in good health and CMV-seronegative. DNA of the CDR3: TGTGCCAGCAGCCCGTCCTCAACAGGGGGCGGTGGCTACACCTTC. This gives the protein CASSPSSTGGGGYTF.